The clone carrying this TCR beta chain was recorded only once. Antigen specificity is unknown. This sample is drawn from a study of OX40 agonist ivuxolimab in advanced cancers. This CDR3 comprises 13 residues. Germline CDR1 and CDR2: SGHAT and FQNNGV. The V and J ends lost 6 bases and 2 bases respectively, with 10 bases between them. General study results and limits: Some nonresponders also had low normalized T-cell clonal expansion.

Only in-frame clones appear in the TCRdb table, and some are missing; sequencing was by immunoSEQ multiplex PCR. The table has about 90,000 clones, about 90% seen once. The gene calls are TRBV11-2 and TRBJ2-5; D call uncertain. The receptor was derived from an adult with an advanced solid tumor such as melanoma, head and neck, liver or kidney cancer. The material sequenced was CD4+ or CD8+ T cells sorted from blood, taken in a trial of the OX40 agonist ivuxolimab. The CDR3 bases are TGTGCCAGCAGTTCCGGATGGCAAGAGACCCAGTACTTC. Translated, it gives CASSSGWQETQYF. The complete variable domain, with remaining parts taken from reference TRBV11-2 and TRBJ2-5, reads EAGVAQSPRYKIIEKRQSVAFWCNPISGHATLYWYQQILGQGPKLLIQFQNNGVVDDSQLPKDRFSAERLKGVDSTLKIQPAKLEDSAVYLCASSSGWQETQYFGPGTRLLVL.